This T cell receptor (beta chain) is from a study of T cells in narcolepsy. Only in-frame clones appear in the TCRdb table, and some are missing; sequencing was by immunoSEQ multiplex PCR. The table shows 25,000 to 35,000 clones, with 75% to 85% occurring only once. The receptor's source is a human donor with narcolepsy. Sequenced input: CD45RA- memory CD4+ T cells from PBMCs.

The CDR3 is CASSSGLNEKLFF. The DNA of the CDR3 is TGTGCCAGCAGCTCGGGACTTAATGAAAAACTGTTTTTT. V and J are TRBV5-5 and TRBJ1-4, with a weak D call TRBD1 (5 bases). Trimming pared 3 bases from V and 4 bases from J, leaving 7 bases between. The CDR3 loop spans 13 amino acids. Germline V gene data show CDR1 as SGHKS and CDR2 as YYEKEE (reference sequence).